This T cell receptor beta chain was sequenced for a study of OX40 agonist ivuxolimab in advanced cancers. Points from the study as a whole: Undetermined was the antigen specificity of the expanded peripheral T cells.

Blood sampling took place at baseline, cycle 4 day 1, and cycle 7 day 1. The germline CDR1 and CDR2 sequences are SGHTS and YDEGEE. The ends were cut back, 1 base at V and 4 bases at J, with 14 bases in the middle. The CDR3 spans 15 residues. The method was immunoSEQ multiplex PCR; TCRdb's version includes in-frame clones alone and lacks a portion of them. The sample contains roughly 38,000 clones, approximately 86% of which appear only once. Points on this clone: The antigen remains unidentified.

The sequencing used CD4+ or CD8+ T cells sorted from blood, collected in a trial of the OX40 agonist ivuxolimab. The chain recombines TRBV5-8 with TRBJ2-5; D may be TRBD1 (6 bases). The sequence derives from an adult with an advanced solid tumor such as melanoma, head and neck, liver or kidney cancer. CDR3 in amino acids: CASSLNPGARETQYF. The CDR3, as DNA: TGTGCCAGCAGCTTGAACCCAGGGGCCCGAGAGACCCAGTACTTC.